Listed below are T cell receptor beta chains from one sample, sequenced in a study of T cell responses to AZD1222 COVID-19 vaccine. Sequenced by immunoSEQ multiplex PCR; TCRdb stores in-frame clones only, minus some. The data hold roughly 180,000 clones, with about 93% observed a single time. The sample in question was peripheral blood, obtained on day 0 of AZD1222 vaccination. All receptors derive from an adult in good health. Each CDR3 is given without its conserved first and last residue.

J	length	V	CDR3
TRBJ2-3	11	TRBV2	ASSSRRADTQY
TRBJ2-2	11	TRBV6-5	ASSLRNTGELF
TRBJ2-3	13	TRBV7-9	ASPPAGGESDTQY
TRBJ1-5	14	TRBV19	ASRIKDRGGNQPQH
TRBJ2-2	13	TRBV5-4	ASSFPTLNTGELF
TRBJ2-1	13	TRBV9	ASSVVGGTYNEQF
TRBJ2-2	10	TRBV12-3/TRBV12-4	ATTPNTGELF
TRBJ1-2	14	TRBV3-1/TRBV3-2	ASSQAMGLANYGYT
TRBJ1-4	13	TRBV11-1	ASSRTGTTNEKLF
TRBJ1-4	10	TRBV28	ASRKNNEKLF